Listed below are T cell receptor beta chains from one sample, sequenced in a study of long-term antiretroviral therapy in people with HIV. Clones were sequenced by immunoSEQ multiplex PCR, and TCRdb holds only the in-frame ones, with some missing. This table has 9,000 to 15,000 clones, roughly 80% appearing once. The sample in question was unsorted PBMCs, obtained 0.8 years before starting antiretroviral therapy. The receptors here all came from a woman between 40 and 55 years old with HIV. CDR3s include the opening cysteine and the closing phenylalanine or tryptophan. The order of the fields is V gene, clone size, D gene, J gene, CDR3 DNA, CDR3 protein. The D gene is left open where the match is weak. For some rows the clone size is stated as once, few or many, or as a class when expanded; others skip it.

TRBV6-5	.	.	TRBJ2-1	TGTGCCAGCTCCCCCAGGGTGGGGGGCTACAATGAGCAGTTCTTC	CASSPRVGGYNEQFF
TRBV13	.	.	TRBJ2-2	TGTGCCAGCAGCTTAGAGAGACCCCCCAGGGGCGGAAACACCGGGGAGCTGTTTTTT	CASSLERPPRGGNTGELFF
TRBV29-1	.	.	TRBJ2-2	TGCAGCTGCCGGGACCGGGGAGGGGAGCTGTTTTTT	CSCRDRGGELFF
TRBV27	.	.	TRBJ1-5	TGTGCCAGCAGTTTAACGAATCAGCCCCAGCATTTT	CASSLTNQPQHF
TRBV21-1	once	.	TRBJ2-1	TGTGCCAGCAGCAAAATGGAGGGTCGGGGGCAGTTCTTC	CASSKMEGRGQFF
TRBV5-1	.	TRBD2	TRBJ2-2	TGCGCCAGCCGACCACTAGCGGGAGCGGTGAACACCGGGGAGCTGTTTTTT	CASRPLAGAVNTGELFF
TRBV5-4	.	TRBD1	TRBJ2-7	TGTGCCAGCAGCCATCCCGGGACAGGGACCTACGAGCAGTACTTC	CASSHPGTGTYEQYF
TRBV4-1	.	.	TRBJ1-1	TGCGCCAGCAGCCAAGATGGGGTGAACACTGAAGCTTTCTTT	CASSQDGVNTEAFF
TRBV15	.	TRBD1	TRBJ2-1	TGTGCCACCAGTAAAGGACAGGGAACGGGCAATGAGCAGTTCTTC	CATSKGQGTGNEQFF
TRBV29-1	.	.	TRBJ1-1	TGCAGCGTTCTTCCCCGGCTGGCTGGGGGTGAAGCTTTCTTT	CSVLPRLAGGEAFF
TRBV7-2	few	TRBD2	TRBJ2-2	TGTGCCAGCAGCTTAGGACTAGCGGGGATCACCGGGGAGCTGTTTTTT	CASSLGLAGITGELFF
TRBV4-1	.	.	TRBJ2-2	TGCGCCAGCAGCCAAGGGCCGGGGACATCATTCCTAACCGGGGAGCTGTTTTTT	CASSQGPGTSFLTGELFF
TRBV4-2	.	TRBD2	TRBJ2-7	TGTGCCAGCAGCCAAGGGCTCCGGACTAGCGGGATCGAGCAGTACTTC	CASSQGLRTSGIEQYF
TRBV27	.	.	TRBJ2-2	TGTGCCAGCAGTCCCCTCTACACCGGGGAGCTGTTTTTT	CASSPLYTGELFF
TRBV27	.	TRBD2	TRBJ2-5	TGTGCCAGCAGTGGTAGCGGGAATCATCACGAGACCCAGTACTTC	CASSGSGNHHETQYF
TRBV7-9	.	TRBD2	TRBJ2-7	TGTGCCAGCAGGCTAGCGGGAGTCCACGAGCAGTACTTC	CASRLAGVHEQYF
TRBV18	.	.	TRBJ1-3	TGTGCCAGCTCACCAGTCACAGGGCAAATCTCTGGAAACACCATATATTTT	CASSPVTGQISGNTIYF
TRBV5-1	.	.	TRBJ1-1	TGCGCCAGCAGCTTGAGTACTCCGGGGAACACTGAAGCTTTCTTT	CASSLSTPGNTEAFF
TRBV30	few	.	TRBJ2-2	TGTGCCTGGAGTCCCCCGACTAGCGGGGAGCTGTTTTTT	CAWSPPTSGELFF
TRBV5-1	.	.	TRBJ2-7	TGCGCCAGCAGCTTGCTCCCGGGGAAGGCCAACTACGAGCAGTACTTC	CASSLLPGKANYEQYF
TRBV5-1	.	TRBD2	TRBJ2-7	TGCGCCAGCAGCCCTAGCGGGAGAGGGTACGAGCAGTACTTC	CASSPSGRGYEQYF
TRBV21-1	.	.	TRBJ2-1	TGTGCCAGGGACAGCCCCTTAGGCCCAGGGCAGTTCTTC	CARDSPLGPGQFF
TRBV10-3	.	TRBD1	TRBJ2-5	TGTGCCATCAGTGGGGGGACAGGGGCGGGGACCCAGTACTTC	CAISGGTGAGTQYF
TRBV21-1	.	.	TRBJ2-7	TGTGCCAGCAGCGCTACCAGCGTCTCCTACGAGCAGTACTTC	CASSATSVSYEQYF
TRBV7-9	.	.	TRBJ2-1	TGTGCCAGCAGGGAGAGAAATGACAATGAGCAGTTCTTC	CASRERNDNEQFF
TRBV7-6	.	.	TRBJ1-2	TGTGCCAGCAGCTTAGCGCCAGAGGCCTATGGCTACACCTTC	CASSLAPEAYGYTF
TRBV21-1	.	.	TRBJ2-7	TGTGCCAGCAGCACCCGGGACTCCCTCCGTGGGACCTACGAGCAGTACTTC	CASSTRDSLRGTYEQYF
TRBV7-9	.	.	TRBJ2-1	TGTGCCAGCAGCCCCGACAATGAGCAGTTCTTC	CASSPDNEQFF
TRBV28	.	.	TRBJ2-4	TGTGCCAGCAGTTTCGGGGTAGTAGCCAAAAACATTCAGTACTTC	CASSFGVVAKNIQYF
TRBV6-5	.	.	TRBJ2-2	TGTGCCAGCAGTTACTCGCCCAGGGGTGGCACCGGGGAGCTGTTTTTT	CASSYSPRGGTGELFF
TRBV27	.	.	TRBJ2-5	TGTGCCAGCAGTCCAGGGCGGGGGACAGCGAAGACCCAGTACTTC	CASSPGRGTAKTQYF
TRBV7-9	.	.	TRBJ1-4	TGTGCCAGCAGCGCAGCTGCAACTAATGAAAAACTGTTTTTT	CASSAAATNEKLFF
TRBV10-2	.	TRBD2	TRBJ2-1	TGCGCCAGCAGTGGGGTAGCGGGCCCCAACTACAATGAGCAGTTCTTC	CASSGVAGPNYNEQFF
TRBV4-2	.	.	TRBJ2-7	TGTGCCAGCAGCCAAGTGTCTCAGGGAGACGAGCAGTACTTC	CASSQVSQGDEQYF
TRBV28	.	.	TRBJ1-2	TGTGCCAGCAGGACCTCGGGGGGATATTTTAACTATGGCTACACCTTC	CASRTSGGYFNYGYTF
TRBV29-1	.	TRBD1	TRBJ1-2	TGCAGCGTTTTACAGGGGGCTAACTATGGCTACACCTTC	CSVLQGANYGYTF
TRBV14	.	.	TRBJ1-2	TGTGCCAGCAGCCAGGGCCCTTCCTATGGCTACACCTTC	CASSQGPSYGYTF
TRBV9	few	.	TRBJ1-4	TGTGCCAGCAGCGTAGCCGGGACGCTGGGGACTAATGAAAAACTGTTTTTT	CASSVAGTLGTNEKLFF
TRBV29-1	.	.	TRBJ1-1	TGCAGCGTTGACACTCATGGCACTGAAGCTTTCTTT	CSVDTHGTEAFF
TRBV5-4	.	TRBD1	TRBJ1-2	TGTGCCAGCAGCTCCCGGGCGGCAGGGGGGAGTACCTTC	CASSSRAAGGSTF
TRBV2	.	.	TRBJ2-1	TGTGCCAGCAGTCTCGGGCGCCCGTACAATGAGCAGTTCTTC	CASSLGRPYNEQFF
TRBV19	.	.	TRBJ2-1	TGTGCCAGCGGCCGTCCGGAGTCCCTTGAGCAGTTCTTC	CASGRPESLEQFF
TRBV19	.	.	TRBJ1-3	TGTGCCAGCCTGACACCGAGCTCTGGAAACACCATATATTTT	CASLTPSSGNTIYF
TRBV5-1	.	TRBD1	TRBJ1-4	TGCGCCAGCAGCATGGGACAGAGGGATGAAAAACTGTTTTTT	CASSMGQRDEKLFF
TRBV19	.	TRBD1	TRBJ2-7	TGTGCCAGTAAGCCGGGACAGTCGATCTCCTACGAGCAGTACTTC	CASKPGQSISYEQYF
TRBV7-2	.	.	TRBJ2-1	TGTGCCAGCAGCTTATTTGGGGGGACGATGAATGAGCAGTTCTTC	CASSLFGGTMNEQFF